Listed here is a single TCR beta chain. Its matching antigen is unknown. Repertoires were generated with immunoSEQ multiplex PCR, while TCRdb's copy carries only in-frame clones and drops some. The sample carries 14,000 to 15,000 clones, roughly three fifths recorded once. The data were obtained in a study of graft-versus-host responses after intestinal transplantation. Study at large: Anti-thymocyte globulin served as induction for all recipients, who then took tacrolimus and steroids for two to three years.

Looked up from germline, CDR1 is SGHRS and CDR2 is YFSETQ. Germline trimming cut 4 bases from V and 8 bases from J; bases unmatched to any gene: 8. The CDR3 spans 15 residues. Intraepithelial plus lamina propria lymphocytes were released by processing graft tissue. Study results and limitations: Allografts of patients with graft-donor T cell macrochimerism showed high graft-versus-host to host-versus-graft clone ratios. Recipient marrow harbored GvH clones, some of which surfaced first in ileum or blood.

V usage is TRBV5-1 and J usage is TRBJ2-1; TRBD2 aligns across 11 bases. This TCR derives from a human patient who received an intestinal transplant, so some T cells may come from the graft donor. The sequenced sample was ileum tissue, obtained 524 days after transplant. The DNA for the CDR3 is TGCGCCAGCAGCGACGCCCAGACTAGCGGGGATGAGCAGTTCTTC. Amino acid sequence: CASSDAQTSGDEQFF.